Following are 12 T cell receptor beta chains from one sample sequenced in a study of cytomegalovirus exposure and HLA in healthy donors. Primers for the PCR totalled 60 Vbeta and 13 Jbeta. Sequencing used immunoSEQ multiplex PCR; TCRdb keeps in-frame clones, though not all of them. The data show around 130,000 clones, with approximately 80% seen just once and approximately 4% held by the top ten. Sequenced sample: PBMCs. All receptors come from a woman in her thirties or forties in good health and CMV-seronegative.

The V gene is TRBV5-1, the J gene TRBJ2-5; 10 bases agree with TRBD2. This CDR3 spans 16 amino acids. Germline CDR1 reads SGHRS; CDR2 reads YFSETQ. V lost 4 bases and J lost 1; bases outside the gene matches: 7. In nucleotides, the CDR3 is TGCGCCAGCAGCCGCCAACTAGCGGGGCTCCAAGAGACCCAGTACTTC. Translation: CASSRQLAGLQETQYF. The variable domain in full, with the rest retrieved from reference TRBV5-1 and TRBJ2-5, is KAGVTQTPRYLIKTRGQQVTLSCSPISGHRSVSWYQQTPGQGLQFLFEYFSETQRNKGNFPGRFSGRQFSNSRSEMNVSTLELGDSALYLCASSRQLAGLQETQYFGPGTRLLVL.

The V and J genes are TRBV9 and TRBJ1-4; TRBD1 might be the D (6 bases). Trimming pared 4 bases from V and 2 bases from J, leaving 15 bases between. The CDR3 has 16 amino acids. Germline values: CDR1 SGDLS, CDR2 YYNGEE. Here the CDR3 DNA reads TGTGCCAGCAGCATAGGGACCGGACAGACTAATGAAAAACTGTTTTTT. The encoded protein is CASSIGTGQTNEKLFF.

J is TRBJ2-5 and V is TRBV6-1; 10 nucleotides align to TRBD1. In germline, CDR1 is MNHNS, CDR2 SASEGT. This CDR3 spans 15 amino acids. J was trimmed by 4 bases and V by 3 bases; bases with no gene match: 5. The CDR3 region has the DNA TGTGCCAGCAGTGACGACAGGGGGCTCAGAGAGACCCAGTACTTC. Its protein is CASSDDRGLRETQYF.

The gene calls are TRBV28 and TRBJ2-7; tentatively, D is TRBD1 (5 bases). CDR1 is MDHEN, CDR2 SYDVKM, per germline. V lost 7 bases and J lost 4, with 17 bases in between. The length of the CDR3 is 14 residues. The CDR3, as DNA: TGTGCCAGCACCCTAAGGGGTAGGCCATACGAGCAGTACTTC. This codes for CASTLRGRPYEQYF. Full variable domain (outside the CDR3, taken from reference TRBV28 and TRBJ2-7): DVKVTQSSRYLVKRTGEKVFLECVQDMDHENMFWYRQDPGLGLRLIYFSYDVKMKEKGDIPEGYSVSREKKERFSLILESASTNQTSMYLCASTLRGRPYEQYFGPGTRLTVT.

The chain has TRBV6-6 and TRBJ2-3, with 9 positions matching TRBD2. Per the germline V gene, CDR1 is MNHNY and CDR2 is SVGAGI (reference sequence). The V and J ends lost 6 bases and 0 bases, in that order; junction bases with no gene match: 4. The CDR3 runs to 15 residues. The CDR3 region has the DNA TGTGCCAGCAGACTAACTAGCGGGAGCACAGATACGCAGTATTTT. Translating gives CASRLTSGSTDTQYF.

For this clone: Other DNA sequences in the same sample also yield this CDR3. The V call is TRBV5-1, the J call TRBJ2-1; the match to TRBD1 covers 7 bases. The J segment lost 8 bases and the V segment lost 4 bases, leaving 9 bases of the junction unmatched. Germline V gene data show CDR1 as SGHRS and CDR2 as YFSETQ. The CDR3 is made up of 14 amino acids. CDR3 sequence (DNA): TGCGCCAGCAGCCAGGGACAGCTCGGCGATGAGCAGTTCTTC. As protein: CASSQGQLGDEQFF.

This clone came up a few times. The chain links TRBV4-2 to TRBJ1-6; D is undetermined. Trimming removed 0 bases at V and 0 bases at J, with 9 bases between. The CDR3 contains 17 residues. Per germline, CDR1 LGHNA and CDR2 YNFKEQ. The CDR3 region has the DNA TGTGCCAGCAGCCAAGAGCCGGAGAGCTCCTATAATTCACCCCTCCACTTT. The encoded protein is CASSQEPESSYNSPLHF.

CDR3 sequence reads: CASSAGSIEAFF. CDR3 sequence (DNA): TGTGCCAGCAGTGCGGGATCAATTGAAGCTTTCTTT. V is TRBV6-1 and J is TRBJ1-1; D is unclear. From germline, CDR1 is MNHNS and CDR2 SASEGT. The V and J ends lost 4 bases and 7 bases respectively, with 10 bases between them. The CDR3 is made up of 12 amino acids.

CDR3 sequence (DNA): TGTGCCAGCAGTGGCGGGACTAGCACAGATACGCAGTATTTT. Residues: CASSGGTSTDTQYF. V and J are TRBV6-1 and TRBJ2-3, with D tentatively TRBD2 (6 bases). Trimming removed 4 bases from V and 0 bases from J, with 8 bases in between. CDR3 length: 14 residues. Looked up from germline, CDR1 is MNHNS and CDR2 is SASEGT.

The CDR3 region has the DNA TGTGCCAGCAGCTTAGCAGAGAGTCAGCCCCAGCATTTT. It codes for CASSLAESQPQHF. The chain couples TRBV7-9 to TRBJ1-5; no definite D call. CDR1 is SEHNR and CDR2 is FQNEAQ in the germline V gene (reference sequence). This CDR3 has 13 amino acids. V gave up 0 bases and J gave up 6 bases, with 6 bases separating them.

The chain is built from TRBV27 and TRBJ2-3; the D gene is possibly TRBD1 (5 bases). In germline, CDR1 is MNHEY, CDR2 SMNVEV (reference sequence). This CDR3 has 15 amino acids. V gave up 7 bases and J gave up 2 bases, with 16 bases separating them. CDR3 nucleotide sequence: TGTGCCAGCATGCCCGCAGGGCGGAACACAGATACGCAGTATTTT. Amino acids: CASMPAGRNTDTQYF.

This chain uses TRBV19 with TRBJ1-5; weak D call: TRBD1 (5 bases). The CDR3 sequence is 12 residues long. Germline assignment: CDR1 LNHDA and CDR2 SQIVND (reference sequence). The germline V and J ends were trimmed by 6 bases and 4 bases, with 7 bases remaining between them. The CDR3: CASRGANQPQHF. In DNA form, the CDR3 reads TGTGCCAGTAGAGGGGCGAATCAGCCCCAGCATTTT.